The subject of this entry is one T cell receptor (beta chain). This CDR3 is 14 amino acids long. With V trimmed by 6 bases and J by 1 base, 5 bases remained unmatched. From germline, CDR1 is MNHEY and CDR2 SVGAGI. Here immunoSEQ multiplex PCR was the method, and the copy in TCRdb shows in-frame clones only, minus some. The sample includes fewer than 500,000 clones, around nine tenths seen only once; the top ten take about 4.5%. The sample comes from a study of blood T cell repertoires in COVID-19. Study-level background: Some COVID-19 samples were acute and others convalescent; all came from the United States, Italy and Spain.

This clonotype was obtained from a woman aged 25 to 39 with acute or convalescent COVID-19. Sequencing input: peripheral blood. V is TRBV6-5 and J is TRBJ1-1; 7 bases are shared with TRBD1. The CDR3 sequence is CASRYTGENTEAFF. The CDR3 nucleotides are TGTGCCAGCAGATACACAGGGGAGAACACTGAAGCTTTCTTT.